The following is a T cell receptor (beta chain) sequence with its context. Antigen specificity is unknown. Measured with immunoSEQ multiplex PCR; TCRdb has only the in-frame clones, and not every one. Of around 2,000,000 clones listed, roughly 95% are singletons. The sample originates from a study of shared clonotypes between healthy human individuals. The V and J ends lost 7 bases and 1 base respectively, with 12 bases between them. The CDR3 contains 14 residues. Germline assignment: CDR1 MGHDK and CDR2 SYGVNS. Findings and limits, study-wide: Relative to memory subsets, naive subsets generally showed larger estimated richness.

The chain links TRBV25-1 to TRBJ2-3; no definite D call. This TCR came from a man in his late teens or twenties in good health. Sequencing was performed on naive CD4+ T cells sorted from blood. Subset described: CD45RA+ positively selected. The CDR3 nucleotides are TGTGCCAGCACCTACTCCCGAGGCACAGATACGCAGTATTTT. Its translation is CASTYSRGTDTQYF.